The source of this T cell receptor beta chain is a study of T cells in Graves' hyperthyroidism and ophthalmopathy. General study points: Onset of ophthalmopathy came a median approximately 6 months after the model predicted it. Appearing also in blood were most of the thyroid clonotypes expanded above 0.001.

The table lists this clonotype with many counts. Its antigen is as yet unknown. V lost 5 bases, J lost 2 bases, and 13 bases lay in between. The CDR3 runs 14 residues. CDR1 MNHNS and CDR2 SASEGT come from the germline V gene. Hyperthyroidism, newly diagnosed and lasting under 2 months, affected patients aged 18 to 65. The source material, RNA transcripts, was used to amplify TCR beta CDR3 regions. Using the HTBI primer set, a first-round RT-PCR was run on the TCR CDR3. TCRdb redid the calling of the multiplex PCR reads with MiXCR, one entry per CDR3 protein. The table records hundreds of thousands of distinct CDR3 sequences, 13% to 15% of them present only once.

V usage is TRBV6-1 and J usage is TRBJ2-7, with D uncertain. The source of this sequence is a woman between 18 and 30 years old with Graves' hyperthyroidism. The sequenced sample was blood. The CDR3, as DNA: TGTGCCAGCAGTACGGCCGGTCCGACCTACGAGCAGTACTTC. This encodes CASSTAGPTYEQYF.